The 13 T cell receptor beta chains in this list originate from one sample, sequenced in a study of T cell repertoires in cytomegalovirus infection. TCRdb re-derived calls from the reads in MiXCR, one entry per CDR3 protein. Of roughly 630,000 distinct CDR3 sequences detected, approximately 25% appear once; the ten largest clones hold 6.5% to 10%. The material sequenced was CD8+ T cells from PBMCs. These receptors were obtained from a human donor in good health (CMV status not recorded). Some clones in this sample may be carry-over from other donors' samples.

This clonotype has a count of ten or more. V usage is TRBV27 and J usage is TRBJ2-1; maybe TRBD1 (6 bases). This CDR3 comprises 16 residues. Germline V lookup: CDR1 MNHEY, CDR2 SMNVEV (reference sequence). Trimming removed 6 bases at V and 0 bases at J, with 15 bases between. The CDR3 DNA is TGTGCCAGCAGCCCCTGGGGGCCGAGCTCCTACAATGAGCAGTTCTTC. It codes for CASSPWGPSSYNEQFF.

V gene TRBV6-2 or TRBV6-3 combines with J gene TRBJ2-7; TRBD2 might be the D (5 bases). The CDR3 consists of 15 residues. V was pared by 3 bases and J by 0 bases, with 12 bases between. The germline V gene has CDR1 MNHEY and CDR2 SVGEGT. The CDR3 bases are TGTGCCAGCAGTTATGAGCGGAAGAGCTCCTACGAGCAGTACGTC. Amino acids: CASSYERKSSYEQYV.

This clonotype was counted only a few times. This sequence joins TRBV4-1 and TRBJ2-1; D remains ambiguous. The germline V gene has CDR1 MGHRA and CDR2 YSYEKL. Trimming removed 1 base at V and 10 bases at J, with 26 bases between. CDR3 size: 18 residues. Here the CDR3 reads CASSQAWGGSSLRLEQFF. In DNA form, the CDR3 reads TGCGCCAGCAGCCAAGCTTGGGGTGGTTCTAGTCTGCGACTGGAGCAGTTCTTC.

The rearrangement joins TRBV7-9 to TRBJ2-1; TRBD2 aligns across 13 bases. Germline V gene data show CDR1 as SEHNR and CDR2 as FQNEAQ (reference sequence). The trim removed 5 bases at V and 15 bases at J, leaving 10 bases unmatched. This CDR3 has 14 residues. The CDR3 nucleotides are TGTGCCAGCAGCCCCCGGACTAGCGGGGGCGCGGGGTTCTTC. This codes for CASSPRTSGGAGFF.

This clonotype was detected a few times. The rearrangement joins TRBV19 to TRBJ1-6; D is possibly TRBD1 (6 bases). Trimming stripped 11 bases from V and 7 bases from J, with 12 bases between. This CDR3 is built from 12 residues. Germline loops: CDR1 LNHDA, CDR2 SQIVND (reference sequence). The CDR3 protein is CACRGENSPLHF. The CDR3 DNA reads as TGTGCCTGCAGGGGCGAAAATTCACCCCTCCACTTT.

The chain employs TRBV7-9 and TRBJ1-4; TRBD1 is a possible D gene (5 bases). The CDR3 totals 14 residues. The V gene's germline CDR1 is SEHNR and CDR2 FQNEAQ (reference sequence). V lost 5 bases to trimming and J lost 5 bases, with 12 bases between them. The CDR3: CASSPPGQNEKLFF. In nucleotides, the CDR3 is TGTGCCAGCAGCCCCCCAGGGCAAAATGAAAAACTGTTTTTT.

To note about this clonotype: The junction departs from the called germline gene at one end, perhaps through a read error. The V gene is TRBV7-2, the J gene TRBJ1-1; D unclear. The germline V gene has CDR1 SGHTA and CDR2 FQGNSA. The CDR3 length is 12 residues. In nucleotides, the CDR3 is TGTGCCAACAGCCCTGAGGATTCTGAAGCTTTCTTT. Translating gives CANSPEDSEAFF.

This clonotype was seen only a few times. This chain joins TRBV7-9 and TRBJ1-4; perhaps TRBD1 as D (6 bases). The CDR3 is made up of 16 amino acids. Germline lookup yields CDR1 SEHNR and CDR2 FQNEAQ (reference sequence). Deletions cut 5 bases from V and 8 bases from J, with 21 bases between. CDR3: CASSPNGGPEGEKLFF. The CDR3 bases are TGTGCCAGCAGCCCTAACGGGGGGCCCGAAGGGGAAAAACTGTTTTTT.

This clonotype appeared a few times. This chain links TRBV29-1 with TRBJ2-1; 13 bases match TRBD2. Trimming removed 4 bases from V and 1 base from J; junction bases left unmatched: 4. There are 16 residues in the CDR3. The germline gives CDR1 SQVTM, CDR2 ANQGSEA. The CDR3 bases are TGCAGCGTTGTGGGACTAGCGGGACATTCCTACAATGAGCAGTTCTTC. Translated, it gives CSVVGLAGHSYNEQFF.

About this clonotype itself: A much larger clone lies a single base off, so this may be a read error. This rearrangement joins TRBV11-1 to TRBJ1-1; D perhaps matches TRBD1 (5 bases). This CDR3 contains 16 residues. Germline assignment: CDR1 SGHAT and CDR2 FQDESV (reference sequence). As DNA, the CDR3 is TGTGCCAACAGCCCAAGTTTGACAGAGCAGAACACTGAAGCTTTCTTT. Protein product: CANSPSLTEQNTEAFF.

This clonotype appeared many times. The rearrangement links TRBV7-6 to TRBJ2-3, with D possibly TRBD2 on 6 matching bases. Trimming stripped 5 bases from V and 8 bases from J, with 23 bases between. CDR3 length equals 16 residues. CDR1 is SGHVS, CDR2 FNYEAQ, per germline. CDR3 DNA: TGTGCCAGCAGCCCCAGCGGGCTTACAAAAGAAACTACGCAGTATTTT. Its translation is CASSPSGLTKETTQYF.

The chain uses TRBV13 and TRBJ2-3, with D possibly being TRBD2 (5 bases). Per the germline V gene, CDR1 is PRHDT and CDR2 is FYEKMQ (reference sequence). CDR3 length: 16 amino acids. The germline V and J ends were trimmed by 5 bases and 2 bases, with 17 bases remaining between them. The CDR3, as DNA: TGTGCCAGCAGCCCCGGGAAGCGGCCACCCACAGATACGCAGTATTTT. It specifies CASSPGKRPPTDTQYF.

V gene TRBV7-4 combines with J gene TRBJ1-1; 10 bases map to TRBD1. The CDR3 covers 15 residues. V lost 7 bases and J lost 4; bases outside the gene matches: 9. In germline, CDR1 is SGHVT, CDR2 SQSDAQ. The CDR3 region has the DNA TGTGCCAGCAACCAACCGACAGGGGGCATCACTGAAGCTTTCTTT. This gives the protein CASNQPTGGITEAFF.